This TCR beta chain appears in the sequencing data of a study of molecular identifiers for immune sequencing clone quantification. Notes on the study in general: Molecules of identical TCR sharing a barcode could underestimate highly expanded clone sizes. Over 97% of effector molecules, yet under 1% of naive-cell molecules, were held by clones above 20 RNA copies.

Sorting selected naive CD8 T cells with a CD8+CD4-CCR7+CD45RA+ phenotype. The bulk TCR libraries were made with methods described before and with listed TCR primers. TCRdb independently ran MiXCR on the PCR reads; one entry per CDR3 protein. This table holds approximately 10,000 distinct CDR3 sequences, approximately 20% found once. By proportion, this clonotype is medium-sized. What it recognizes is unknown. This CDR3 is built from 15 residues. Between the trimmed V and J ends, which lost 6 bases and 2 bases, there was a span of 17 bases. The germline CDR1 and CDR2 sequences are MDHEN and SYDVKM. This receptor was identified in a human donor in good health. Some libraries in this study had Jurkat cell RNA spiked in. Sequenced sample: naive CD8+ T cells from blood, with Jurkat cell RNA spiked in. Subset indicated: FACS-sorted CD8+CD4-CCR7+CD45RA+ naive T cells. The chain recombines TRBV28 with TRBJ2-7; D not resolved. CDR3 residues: CASSLPKGIPYEQYF. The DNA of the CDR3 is TGTGCCAGCAGCCTTCCGAAGGGAATACCCTACGAGCAGTACTTC. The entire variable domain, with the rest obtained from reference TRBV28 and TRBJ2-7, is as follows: DVKVTQSSRYLVKRTGEKVFLECVQDMDHENMFWYRQDPGLGLRLIYFSYDVKMKEKGDIPEGYSVSREKKERFSLILESASTNQTSMYLCASSLPKGIPYEQYFGPGTRLTVT.